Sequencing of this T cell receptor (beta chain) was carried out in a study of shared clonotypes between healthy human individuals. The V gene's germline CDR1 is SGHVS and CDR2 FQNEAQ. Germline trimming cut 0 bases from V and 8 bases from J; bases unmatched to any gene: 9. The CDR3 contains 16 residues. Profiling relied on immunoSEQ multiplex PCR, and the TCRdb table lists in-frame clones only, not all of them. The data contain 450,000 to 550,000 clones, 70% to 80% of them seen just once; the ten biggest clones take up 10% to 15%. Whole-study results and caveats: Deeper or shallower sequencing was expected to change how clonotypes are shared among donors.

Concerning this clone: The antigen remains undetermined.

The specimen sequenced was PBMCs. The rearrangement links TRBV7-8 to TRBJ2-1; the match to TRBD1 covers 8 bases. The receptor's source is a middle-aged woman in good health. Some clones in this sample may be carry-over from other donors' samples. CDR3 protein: CASSLATTGEVDEQFF. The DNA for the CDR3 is TGTGCCAGCAGCTTAGCGACGACAGGGGAGGTCGATGAGCAGTTCTTC.